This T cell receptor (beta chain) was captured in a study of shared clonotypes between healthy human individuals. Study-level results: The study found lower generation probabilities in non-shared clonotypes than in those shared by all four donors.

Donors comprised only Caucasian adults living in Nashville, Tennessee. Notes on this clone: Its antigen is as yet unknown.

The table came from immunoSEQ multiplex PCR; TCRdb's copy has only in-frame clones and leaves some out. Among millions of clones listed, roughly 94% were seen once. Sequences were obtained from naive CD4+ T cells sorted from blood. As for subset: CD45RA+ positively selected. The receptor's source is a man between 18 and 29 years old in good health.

The CDR3 here is CASSGWTGMDEQYF. CDR3 nucleotide sequence: TGTGCCAGCAGCGGATGGACAGGGATGGACGAGCAGTACTTC. This chain connects TRBV7-9 to TRBJ2-7; 8 bases align to TRBD1. Germline-derived CDR1 and CDR2 are SEHNR and FQNEAQ (reference sequence). V shed 5 bases, J shed 5 bases, and the junction held 8 bases outside the gene matches. The CDR3 spans 14 residues.